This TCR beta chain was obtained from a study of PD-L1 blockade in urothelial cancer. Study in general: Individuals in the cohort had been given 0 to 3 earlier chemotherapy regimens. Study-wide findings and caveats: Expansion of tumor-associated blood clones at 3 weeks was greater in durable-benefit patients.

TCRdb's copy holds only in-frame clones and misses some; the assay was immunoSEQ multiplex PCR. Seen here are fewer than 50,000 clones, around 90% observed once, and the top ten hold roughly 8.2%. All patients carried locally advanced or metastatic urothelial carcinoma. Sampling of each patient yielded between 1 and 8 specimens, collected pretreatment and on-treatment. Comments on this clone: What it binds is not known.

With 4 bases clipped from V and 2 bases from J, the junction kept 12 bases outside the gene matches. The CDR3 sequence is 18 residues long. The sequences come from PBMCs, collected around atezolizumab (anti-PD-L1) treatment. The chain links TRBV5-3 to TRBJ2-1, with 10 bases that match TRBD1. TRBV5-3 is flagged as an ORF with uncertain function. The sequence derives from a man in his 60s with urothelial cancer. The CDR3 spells CARSRRTGGNWAYNEQFF. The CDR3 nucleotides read TGTGCCAGAAGCCGTCGGACAGGGGGAAACTGGGCCTACAATGAGCAGTTCTTC.